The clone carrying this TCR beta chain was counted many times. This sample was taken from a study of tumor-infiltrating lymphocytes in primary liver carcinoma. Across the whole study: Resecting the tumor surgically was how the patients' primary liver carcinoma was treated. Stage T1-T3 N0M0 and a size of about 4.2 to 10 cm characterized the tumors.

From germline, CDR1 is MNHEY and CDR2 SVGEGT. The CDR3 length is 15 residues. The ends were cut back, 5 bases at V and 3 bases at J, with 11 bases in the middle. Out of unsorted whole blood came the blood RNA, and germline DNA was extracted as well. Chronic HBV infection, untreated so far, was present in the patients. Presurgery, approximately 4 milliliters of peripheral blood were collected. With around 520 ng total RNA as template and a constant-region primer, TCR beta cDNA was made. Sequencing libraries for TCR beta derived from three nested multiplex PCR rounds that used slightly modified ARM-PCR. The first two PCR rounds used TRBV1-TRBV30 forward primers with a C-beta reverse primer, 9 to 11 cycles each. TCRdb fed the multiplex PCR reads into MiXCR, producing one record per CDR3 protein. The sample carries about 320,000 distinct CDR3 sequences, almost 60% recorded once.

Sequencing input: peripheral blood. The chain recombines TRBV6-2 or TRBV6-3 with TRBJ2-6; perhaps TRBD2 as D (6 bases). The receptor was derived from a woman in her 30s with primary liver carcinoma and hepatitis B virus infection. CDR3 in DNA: TGTGCCAGCAGTCGAGGACTAAGTGGGGCCAACGTCCTGACTTTC. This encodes CASSRGLSGANVLTF.